The 10 T cell receptor beta chains below were found in one sample sequenced in a study of tumor and adjacent non-tumor tissue in lung cancer. The template was RNA from unsorted bulk tissue. A modified ARM-PCR protocol with three rounds of nested PCR amplified TCRbeta. MiXCR, applied by TCRdb to the multiplex PCR reads, yields one record per CDR3 protein. The table includes roughly 220,000 distinct CDR3 sequences, 70% to 75% detected once. The sequenced material came from lung tumor tissue. The receptors stem from a man in his fifties or sixties with non-small cell lung cancer.

The rearrangement links TRBV4-1 to TRBJ1-1; D uncertain. With 3 bases removed from V and 5 bases from J, the gap between germline ends came to 22 bases. The CDR3 covers 17 residues. Germline V gene sequence: CDR1 MGHRA, CDR2 YSYEKL. CDR3 nucleotides: TGCGCCAGCAGCCAGGCCGGACGTACAACCCGGAGGACTGAAGCTTTCTTT. This encodes CASSQAGRTTRRTEAFF.

This clonotype has at least ten counts. This chain links TRBV20-1 with TRBJ2-2, with 8 nucleotides matching TRBD1. Looked up from germline, CDR1 is DFQATT and CDR2 is SNEGSKA (reference sequence). The CDR3 is 12 amino acids. The J segment lost 8 bases and the V segment lost 5 bases, leaving 4 bases of the junction unmatched. DNA for the CDR3: TGCAGTGCTGGCGACAGGGGAGGGGAGCTGTTTTTT. Encoded protein: CSAGDRGGELFF.

For this clonotype: Germline and junction disagree at one end, which may indicate a read error. The rearrangement joins TRBV11-3 to TRBJ2-6, with D possibly TRBD1 on 5 matching bases. CDR3 length: 16 amino acids. Germline CDR1 reads SGHNT; CDR2 reads YENEEA. The CDR3 loop is CASSASPSSGANILTF. CDR3 bases: TGTGCCAGCAGCGCCAGCCCGAGCTCTGGGGCCAACATCCTGACTTTC.

This clonotype was seen at least ten times. The chain couples TRBV29-1 to TRBJ2-2; TRBD2 agrees at 8 bases. The trim removed 8 bases at V and 7 bases at J, leaving 6 bases unmatched. Germline lookup yields CDR1 SQVTM and CDR2 ANQGSEA. This CDR3 has 12 amino acids. Written as DNA, the CDR3 is TGCAGCACCAAACGGGAGGGCGGGGAGCTGTTTTTT. Protein: CSTKREGGELFF.

The chain combines TRBV20-1 with TRBJ1-6, with D unresolved. Germline V CDR1 and CDR2: DFQATT, SNEGSKA (reference sequence). The ends were cut back, 2 bases at V and 1 base at J, with 6 bases in the middle. The CDR3 extends over 14 amino acids. This CDR3 reads CSARSGSYNSPLHF. CDR3 DNA sequence: TGCAGTGCTAGATCCGGATCCTATAATTCACCCCTCCACTTT.

The chain employs TRBV4-2 and TRBJ2-2; possible D gene TRBD2, 6 bases. Trimming left V 7 bases short and J 6 bases short, with 21 bases between. This CDR3 comprises 16 residues. Looked up from germline, CDR1 is LGHNA and CDR2 is YNFKEQ. The CDR3 spells CASNPGLVTQAGELFF. The CDR3 nucleotides read TGTGCCAGCAATCCGGGACTCGTTACTCAGGCCGGGGAGCTGTTTTTT.

With respect to this clonotype: A much larger clone differs by one base, so this may be a read error. Lacking the conserved final phenylalanine or tryptophan, this CDR3 likely reflects a read error. The V and J genes are TRBV6-1 and TRBJ2-3; unclear D gene. The CDR3 is made up of 13 amino acids. The germline V gene has CDR1 MNHNS and CDR2 SASEGT. Trimming removed 6 bases from V and 6 bases from J, with 13 bases in between. This CDR3 is CASSAVFRDTQYL. CDR3 nucleotides: TGTGCCAGCAGCGCAGTCTTTCGGGATACGCAGTATTTG.

The table lists this clonotype with many counts. The V gene is TRBV29-1, the J gene TRBJ2-7; unclear D gene. V was clipped by 6 bases and J by 2 bases, with 8 bases between them. From germline, CDR1 is SQVTM and CDR2 ANQGSEA. This CDR3 is built from 11 residues. CDR3 loop: CSVTVPYEQYF. The CDR3 region has the DNA TGCAGCGTGACTGTCCCCTACGAGCAGTACTTC.

The chain recombines TRBV11-3 with TRBJ2-3; D might be TRBD2 (5 bases). The V end lost 6 bases, the J end lost 2 bases, and 12 bases lay between the germline ends. CDR1 and CDR2 from the germline V gene are SGHNT and YENEEA. The length of the CDR3 is 14 residues. CDR3 nucleotide sequence: TGTGCCAGCAGTAAGGCGGGTCTCACAGATACGCAGTATTTT. Its protein product is CASSKAGLTDTQYF.

The chain is built from TRBV6-2 or TRBV6-3 and TRBJ2-1; D is uncertain. The V gene's germline CDR1 is MNHEY and CDR2 SVGEGT. The CDR3 covers 12 residues. Trimming took off 4 bases at V and 3 bases at J, with 4 bases between the two ends. CDR3 bases: TGTGCCAGCAGTTCCAACTACAATGAGCAGTTCTTC. Translating it yields CASSSNYNEQFF.